These 7 T cell receptor beta chains were sequenced from one sample in a study of T cells after yellow fever vaccination. TCRdb re-called the 5' RACE reads with MiXCR, one entry per CDR3 protein. Of over 300,000 distinct CDR3 sequences in the sample, about 4% were seen once. Here the sequenced sample was PBMCs, taken 5 days after the yellow fever booster vaccination. These receptors all stem from a man between 18 and 29 years old who received the YFV17D yellow fever vaccine.

Here the CDR3 DNA reads TGCGCCAGCAGCCAAACAAGGTACAATGAGCAGTTCTTC. Translated: CASSQTRYNEQFF. This chain connects TRBV4-3 to TRBJ2-1, with D unresolved. The CDR3 is 13 amino acids. Per the germline V gene, CDR1 is LGHNA and CDR2 is YSLEER. The ends were cut back, 2 bases at V and 4 bases at J, with 6 bases in the middle.

This clonotype has ten or more counts. J is TRBJ2-5 and V is TRBV20-1; D unclear. The germline V and J ends were trimmed by 2 bases and 0 bases, with 16 bases remaining between them. CDR1 and CDR2 (germline): DFQATT, SNEGSKA (reference sequence). The CDR3 is 16 amino acids. The CDR3 is CSARPLDRKDQETQYF. The CDR3 DNA reads TGCAGTGCTAGACCCCTCGACCGGAAGGACCAAGAGACCCAGTACTTC.

The sample holds a few counts of this clonotype. The chain uses TRBV3-1 and TRBJ2-4; 11 bases are shared with TRBD1. Germline trimming cut 2 bases from V and 8 bases from J; bases unmatched to any gene: 5. This CDR3 comprises 15 residues. Germline lookup yields CDR1 LGHDT and CDR2 YNNKEL (reference sequence). CDR3 loop: CASSQRTGGSDIQYF. CDR3 DNA: TGTGCCAGCAGCCAACGGACAGGGGGCTCAGACATTCAGTACTTC.

This clonotype was counted ten times or more. The rearrangement joins TRBV12-3 or TRBV12-4 to TRBJ1-6; no reliable D call. This CDR3 comprises 13 residues. V was trimmed by 8 bases and J by 10 bases, leaving 15 bases between them. Here the CDR3 reads CASRGGVDSPLHF. CDR3 nucleotides: TGTGCCAGCCGTGGCGGGGTGGACTCACCCCTCCACTTT.

This sequence joins TRBV19 and TRBJ2-1; D is perhaps TRBD1 (5 bases). Looked up from germline, CDR1 is LNHDA and CDR2 is SQIVND (reference sequence). This CDR3 has 14 amino acids. Trimming shortened V by 3 bases and J by 11 bases, and 17 bases separated the two germline ends. In DNA, the CDR3 is TGTGCCAGTAGTATCTACGGAGACAGTGCCCAGCAGTTCTTC. Its protein product is CASSIYGDSAQQFF.

Many counts were recorded for this clonotype. The chain carries TRBV29-1 and TRBJ2-7; D perhaps matches TRBD2 (5 bases). V was pared by 0 bases and J by 6 bases, with 15 bases between. This CDR3 spans 14 amino acids. Germline lookup yields CDR1 SQVTM and CDR2 ANQGSEA. The CDR3 DNA reads TGCAGCGTTGAAGAAGGGCTACGGAGCGGCGAGCAGTACTTC. It encodes CSVEEGLRSGEQYF.

This clonotype was observed a few times. The rearrangement uses TRBV4-2 and TRBJ2-1, with 9 bases that match TRBD2. Germline V gene lookup returns CDR1 LGHNA and CDR2 YNFKEQ. The CDR3 spans 16 residues. After removal of 0 bases from V and 6 bases from J, the junction contained 6 bases not matched to a gene. The CDR3 protein is CASSQEGGGDLNEQFF. The CDR3 nucleotides read TGTGCCAGCAGCCAAGAAGGCGGGGGGGACCTCAATGAGCAGTTCTTC.